The 5 T cell receptor beta chains below were found in one sample sequenced in a study of tumour-infiltrating T cells in Burkitt lymphoma. Libraries were prepared by immunoSEQ multiplex PCR; TCRdb keeps only in-frame clonotypes and omits some of them. Found here are approximately 2,200 clones, roughly 15% of them singletons; the top ten hold 10%. The sequenced sample was tumor tissue. These TCRs come from a human donor with Burkitt lymphoma.

The V gene is TRBV9, the J gene TRBJ2-5, with 8 bases that match TRBD2. The CDR3 runs to 14 residues. The V gene end was trimmed by 3 bases and the J gene end by 5 bases; junction bases not matched to a gene: 6. Germline V lookup: CDR1 SGDLS, CDR2 YYNGEE. CDR3 residues: CASSAGTGGETQYF. The CDR3 DNA reads TGTGCCAGCAGCGCCGGGACGGGAGGGGAGACCCAGTACTTC.

Only one count was recorded for this clone. The chain carries TRBV7-9 and TRBJ2-7; D perhaps matches TRBD2 (6 bases). The V gene's germline CDR1 is SEHNR and CDR2 FQNEAQ (reference sequence). The CDR3 has 16 residues. V dropped 0 bases and J dropped 6 bases, with 18 bases sitting between them. CDR3 nucleotide sequence: TGTGCCAGCAGCTTAGCCCTAGGGACTGTCCCTTCCGAGCAGTACTTC. Translating gives CASSLALGTVPSEQYF.

The chain links TRBV30 to TRBJ1-5; D unclear. Looked up from germline, CDR1 is GTSNPN and CDR2 is SVGIG (reference sequence). The length of the CDR3 is 14 residues. V dropped 3 bases and J dropped 5 bases, with 14 bases sitting between them. CDR3 sequence reads: CAWSKTALDQPQHF. The CDR3 DNA is TGTGCCTGGAGCAAAACAGCGTTAGATCAGCCCCAGCATTTT.

This clone was seen a handful of times. The J gene is TRBJ2-7, the V gene TRBV4-2, with 7 bases matching TRBD1. Germline V CDR1 and CDR2: LGHNA, YNFKEQ. The J segment lost 1 base and the V segment lost 2 bases, leaving 2 bases of the junction unmatched. There are 14 residues in the CDR3. The CDR3 DNA reads TGTGCCAGCAGCCAATGGGACAGTTCCTACGAGCAGTACTTC. Translated: CASSQWDSSYEQYF.

This clone occurred a few times. This chain links TRBV28 with TRBJ1-1; D not certain. V lost 7 bases, J lost 5 bases, and 17 bases lay in between. Germline V gives CDR1 MDHEN, CDR2 SYDVKM. This CDR3 has 14 amino acids. CDR3 sequence (DNA): TGTGCCAGCACCTACGGGGAGCGACCTACTGAAGCTTTCTTT. It codes for CASTYGERPTEAFF.